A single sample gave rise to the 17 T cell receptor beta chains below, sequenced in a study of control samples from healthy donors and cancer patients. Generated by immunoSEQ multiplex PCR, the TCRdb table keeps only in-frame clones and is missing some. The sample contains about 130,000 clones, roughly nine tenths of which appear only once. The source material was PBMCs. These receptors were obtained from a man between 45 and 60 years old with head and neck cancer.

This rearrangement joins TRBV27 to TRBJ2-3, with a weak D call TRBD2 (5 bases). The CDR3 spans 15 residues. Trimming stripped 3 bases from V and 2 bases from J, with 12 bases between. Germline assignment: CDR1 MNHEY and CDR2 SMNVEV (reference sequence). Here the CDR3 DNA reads TGTGCCAGCAGTTTTGGGCGGGTGTACACAGATACGCAGTATTTT. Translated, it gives CASSFGRVYTDTQYF.

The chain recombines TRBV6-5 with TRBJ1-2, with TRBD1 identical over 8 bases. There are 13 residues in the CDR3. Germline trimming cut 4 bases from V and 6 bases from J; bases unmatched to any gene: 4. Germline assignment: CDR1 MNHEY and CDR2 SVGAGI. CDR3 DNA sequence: TGTGCCAGCAGTTTGGACAGGGACCATGGCTACACCTTC. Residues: CASSLDRDHGYTF.

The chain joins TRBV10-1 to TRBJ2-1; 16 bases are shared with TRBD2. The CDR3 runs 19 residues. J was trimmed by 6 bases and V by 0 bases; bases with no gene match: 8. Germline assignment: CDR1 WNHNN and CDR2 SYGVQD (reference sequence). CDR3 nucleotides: TGCGCCAGCAGTGAGTCAGGAGGGACTAGCGGGAGGGCCCTCAATGAGCAGTTCTTC. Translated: CASSESGGTSGRALNEQFF.

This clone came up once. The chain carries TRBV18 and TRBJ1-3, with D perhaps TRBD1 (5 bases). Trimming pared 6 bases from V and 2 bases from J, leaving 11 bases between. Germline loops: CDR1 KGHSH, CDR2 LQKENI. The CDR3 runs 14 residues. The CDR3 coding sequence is TGTGCCAGCTCTCGGGGCTGGCCTGGAAACACCATATATTTT. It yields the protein CASSRGWPGNTIYF. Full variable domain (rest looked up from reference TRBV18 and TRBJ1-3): NAGVMQNPRHLVRRRGQEARLRCSPMKGHSHVYWYRQLPEEGLKFMVYLQKENIIDESGMPKERFSAEFPKEGPSILRIQQVVRGDSAAYFCASSRGWPGNTIYFGEGSWLTVV.

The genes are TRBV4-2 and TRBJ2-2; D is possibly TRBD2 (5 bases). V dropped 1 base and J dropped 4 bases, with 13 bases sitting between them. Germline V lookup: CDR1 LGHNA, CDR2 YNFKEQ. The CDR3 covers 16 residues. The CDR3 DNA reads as TGTGCCAGCAGCCAAGCCGAGGGCGCGGGCACCGGGGAGCTGTTTTTT. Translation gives CASSQAEGAGTGELFF.

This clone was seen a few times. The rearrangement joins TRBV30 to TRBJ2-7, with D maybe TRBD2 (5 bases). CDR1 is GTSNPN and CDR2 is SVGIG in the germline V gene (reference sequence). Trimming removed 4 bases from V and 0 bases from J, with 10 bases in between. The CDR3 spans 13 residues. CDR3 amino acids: CAWNPGNSYEQYF. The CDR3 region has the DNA TGTGCCTGGAATCCCGGGAACTCCTACGAGCAGTACTTC.

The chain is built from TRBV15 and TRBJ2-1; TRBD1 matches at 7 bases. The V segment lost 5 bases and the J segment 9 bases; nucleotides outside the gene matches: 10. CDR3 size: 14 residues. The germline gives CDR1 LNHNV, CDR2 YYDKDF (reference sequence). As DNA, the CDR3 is TGTGCCACCAGCCAGCGACAGGGTGCAAGTGAGCAGTTCTTC. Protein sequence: CATSQRQGASEQFF.

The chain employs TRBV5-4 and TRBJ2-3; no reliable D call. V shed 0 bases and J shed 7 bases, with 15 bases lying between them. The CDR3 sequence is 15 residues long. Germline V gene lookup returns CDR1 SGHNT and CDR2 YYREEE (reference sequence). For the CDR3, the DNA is TGTGCCAGCAGCTTGGCATCAGTGTCATCGCATACGCAGTATTTT. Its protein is CASSLASVSSHTQYF.

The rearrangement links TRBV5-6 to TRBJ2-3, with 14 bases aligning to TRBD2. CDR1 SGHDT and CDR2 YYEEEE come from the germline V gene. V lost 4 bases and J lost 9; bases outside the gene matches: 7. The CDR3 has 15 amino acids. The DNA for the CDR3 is TGTGCCAGCAGCCCGCGGACTAGCGGGGGGAAGACGCAGTATTTT. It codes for CASSPRTSGGKTQYF.

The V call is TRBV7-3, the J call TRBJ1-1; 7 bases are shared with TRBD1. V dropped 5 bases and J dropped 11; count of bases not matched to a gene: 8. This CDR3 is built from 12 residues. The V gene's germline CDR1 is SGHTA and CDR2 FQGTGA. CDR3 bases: TGTGCCAGCAGCAAAAAAGGACAGGCGGCTTTCTTT. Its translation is CASSKKGQAAFF.

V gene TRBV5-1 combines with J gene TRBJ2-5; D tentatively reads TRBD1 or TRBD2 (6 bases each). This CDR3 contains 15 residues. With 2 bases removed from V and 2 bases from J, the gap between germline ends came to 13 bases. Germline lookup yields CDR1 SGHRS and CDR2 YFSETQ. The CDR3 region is CASSLGGSGQETQYF. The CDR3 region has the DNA TGCGCCAGCAGCTTAGGGGGGAGTGGGCAAGAGACCCAGTACTTC. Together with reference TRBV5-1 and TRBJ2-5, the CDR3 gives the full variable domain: KAGVTQTPRYLIKTRGQQVTLSCSPISGHRSVSWYQQTPGQGLQFLFEYFSETQRNKGNFPGRFSGRQFSNSRSEMNVSTLELGDSALYLCASSLGGSGQETQYFGPGTRLLVL.

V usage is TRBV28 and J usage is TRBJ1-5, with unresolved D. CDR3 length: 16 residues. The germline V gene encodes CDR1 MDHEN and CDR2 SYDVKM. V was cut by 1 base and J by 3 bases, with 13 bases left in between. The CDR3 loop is CASSLLAGNYNQPQHF. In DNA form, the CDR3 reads TGTGCCAGCAGTTTATTAGCAGGAAATTACAATCAGCCCCAGCATTTT. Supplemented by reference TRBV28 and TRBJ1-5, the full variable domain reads DVKVTQSSRYLVKRTGEKVFLECVQDMDHENMFWYRQDPGLGLRLIYFSYDVKMKEKGDIPEGYSVSREKKERFSLILESASTNQTSMYLCASSLLAGNYNQPQHFGDGTRLSIL.

CDR3: CASSQILLNTGELFF. The CDR3 DNA sequence: TGTGCCAGCAGCCAGATATTACTGAACACCGGGGAGCTGTTTTTT. The chain uses TRBV3-1 (or the pseudogene TRBV3-2) and TRBJ2-2; D remains ambiguous. Germline V lookup: CDR1 LGHDT, CDR2 YNNKEL (reference sequence). With 3 bases removed from V and 1 base from J, the gap between germline ends came to 9 bases. CDR3 length: 15 amino acids.

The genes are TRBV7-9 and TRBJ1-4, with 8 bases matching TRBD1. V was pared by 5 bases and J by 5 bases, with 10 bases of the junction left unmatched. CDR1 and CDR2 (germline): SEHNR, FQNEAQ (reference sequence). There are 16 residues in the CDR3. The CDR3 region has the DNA TGTGCCAGCAGCCCTTCTCGCCAGGGGGCGAATGAAAAACTGTTTTTT. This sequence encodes CASSPSRQGANEKLFF.

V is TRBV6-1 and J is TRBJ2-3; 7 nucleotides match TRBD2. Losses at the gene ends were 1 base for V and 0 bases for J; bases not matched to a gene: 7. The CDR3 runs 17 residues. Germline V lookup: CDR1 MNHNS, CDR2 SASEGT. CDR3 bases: TGTGCCAGCAGTGAAGATTCCGCAGCGGGGAGCACAGATACGCAGTATTTT. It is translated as CASSEDSAAGSTDTQYF.

The CDR3 loop is CASSRTGGTEAFF. CDR3 DNA: TGTGCCAGCAGCCGTACAGGGGGGACTGAAGCTTTCTTT. The V gene is TRBV14, the J gene TRBJ1-1, with 8 bases identical to TRBD1. CDR3 length: 13 residues. From germline, CDR1 is SGHDN and CDR2 FVKESK. Trimming removed 4 bases from V and 5 bases from J; junction bases left unmatched: 3.

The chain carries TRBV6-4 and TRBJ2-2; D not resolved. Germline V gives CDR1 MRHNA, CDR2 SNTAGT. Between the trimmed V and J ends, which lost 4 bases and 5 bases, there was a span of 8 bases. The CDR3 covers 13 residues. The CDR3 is CASSGQSTGELFF. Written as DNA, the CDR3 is TGTGCCAGCAGTGGACAATCTACCGGGGAGCTGTTTTTT.